The 22 T cell receptor beta chains given below trace back to one sample, sequenced in a study of T cells in Graves' hyperthyroidism and ophthalmopathy. Amplification of TCR beta CDR3 regions used RNA as the template. With the HTBI primer set, the TCR CDR3 went through a first round of RT-PCR. MiXCR was run by TCRdb on the multiplex PCR reads, yielding one entry per CDR3 protein. The profile shows 600,000 to 900,000 distinct CDR3 sequences, approximately 16% of them singletons. The sample comprised blood. These receptors all stem from a man younger than 30 with Graves' hyperthyroidism.

This clonotype has more than one count but fewer than ten. The J gene is TRBJ2-2, the V gene TRBV24-1, with no clear D. Trimming took off 6 bases at V and 6 bases at J, with 16 bases between the two ends. CDR1 KGHDR and CDR2 SFDVKD come from the germline V gene. The CDR3 is 15 residues long. The CDR3 DNA follows: TGTGCCACCAGTCGGCCCGCAGAATCCGCCGGGGAGCTGTTTTTT. Protein: CATSRPAESAGELFF.

This chain links TRBV3-1 with TRBJ2-1; the D is unclear. Between the trimmed V and J ends, which lost 2 bases and 0 bases, there was a span of 14 bases. The germline gives CDR1 LGHDT, CDR2 YNNKEL (reference sequence). The CDR3 consists of 17 residues. This CDR3 reads CASSQLWTVSSYNEQFF. CDR3 nucleotides: TGTGCCAGCAGCCAATTATGGACGGTGAGCTCCTACAATGAGCAGTTCTTC.

The rearrangement uses TRBV3-1 and TRBJ2-2; D possibly corresponds to TRBD2 (5 bases). The CDR3 consists of 14 residues. The V gene's germline CDR1 is LGHDT and CDR2 YNNKEL (reference sequence). Trimming pared 1 base from V and 4 bases from J, leaving 7 bases between. The CDR3 sequence: CASSQGLSTGELFF. DNA of the CDR3: TGTGCCAGCAGCCAAGGACTATCCACCGGGGAGCTGTTTTTT.

This clonotype has a single count. This chain connects TRBV12-3 or TRBV12-4 to TRBJ1-5; D call uncertain. This CDR3 contains 14 residues. V lost 4 bases, J lost 4 bases, and 11 bases lay in between. Written as DNA, the CDR3 is TGTGCCAGCAGTTGGGGAGGGCCTAATCAGCCCCAGCATTTT. Translation gives CASSWGGPNQPQHF.

In its sample, this clonotype was seen a few times. The V call is TRBV30, the J call TRBJ2-7; no clear D. V dropped 4 bases and J dropped 6 bases, with 13 bases sitting between them. CDR1 is GTSNPN, CDR2 SVGIG, per germline (reference sequence). The CDR3 has 12 residues. The chain's CDR3 is CAWIGPLFEQYF. Here the CDR3 DNA reads TGTGCCTGGATAGGACCCCTGTTCGAGCAGTACTTC.

The sample holds a few counts of this clonotype. This rearrangement joins TRBV7-3 to TRBJ2-2; 7 bases match TRBD2. The CDR3 consists of 16 residues. V shed 2 bases, J shed 7 bases, and the junction held 10 bases outside the gene matches. Per germline, CDR1 SGHTA and CDR2 FQGTGA. This chain's CDR3 is CASSLRDYLPGGELFF. The DNA for the CDR3 is TGTGCCAGCAGCTTACGGGACTACCTACCGGGCGGGGAGCTGTTTTTT.

The chain joins TRBV12-3 or TRBV12-4 to TRBJ1-5; D perhaps matches TRBD1 (6 bases). The ends were cut back, 3 bases at V and 5 bases at J, with 11 bases in the middle. The CDR3 is 14 amino acids. The CDR3 spells CASSFWGGHQPQHF. The CDR3 coding sequence is TGTGCCAGCAGTTTCTGGGGGGGGCATCAGCCCCAGCATTTT.

The chain links TRBV6-1 to TRBJ2-7; 7 positions match TRBD1. The CDR3 runs to 13 residues. The junction had 4 bases not matched to a gene; V was cut back by 6 bases and J by 2 bases. From germline, CDR1 is MNHNS and CDR2 SASEGT. The CDR3 reads CASRWDSAYEQYF. CDR3 coding DNA: TGTGCCAGCAGATGGGACAGCGCCTACGAGCAGTACTTC.

At least ten counts were recorded for this clonotype. CDR3 protein: CSAKRGSVDTQYF. The CDR3 region has the DNA TGCAGTGCTAAGCGGGGGAGCGTCGATACGCAGTATTTT. The chain couples TRBV20-1 to TRBJ2-3; the match to TRBD2 covers 8 bases. This CDR3 has 13 amino acids. With 4 bases clipped from V and 6 bases from J, the junction kept 6 bases outside the gene matches. Germline V lookup: CDR1 DFQATT, CDR2 SNEGSKA (reference sequence).

This clonotype occurred many times. The chain uses TRBV2 and TRBJ2-1; maybe TRBD1 (6 bases). Trimming left V 1 base short and J 7 bases short, with 11 bases between. In germline, CDR1 is SNHLY, CDR2 FYNNEI. This CDR3 is built from 14 residues. CDR3: CASSEGGGGNEQFF. In DNA form, the CDR3 reads TGTGCCAGCAGTGAAGGTGGGGGCGGGAATGAGCAGTTCTTC.

This clonotype was counted ten times or more. The CDR3 region has the DNA TGTGCCAGCTCACCAACGGACAGGGGGTACACTGAAGCTTTCTTT. Protein product: CASSPTDRGYTEAFF. The chain uses TRBV18 and TRBJ1-1; 10 bases line up with TRBD1. Looked up from germline, CDR1 is KGHSH and CDR2 is LQKENI. V shed 2 bases and J 3 bases; nucleotides not matched to a gene: 3. The CDR3 covers 15 residues.

This clonotype appeared a few times. The J gene is TRBJ2-1, the V gene TRBV14; D unresolved. The CDR3 totals 12 residues. V lost 4 bases, J lost 7 bases, and 8 bases lay in between. CDR1 is SGHDN, CDR2 FVKESK, per germline. CDR3 sequence: CASSPALNEQFF. The CDR3 nucleotides read TGTGCCAGCAGCCCCGCTTTGAATGAGCAGTTCTTC.

The V and J genes are TRBV20-1 and TRBJ2-2; D is perhaps TRBD1 (6 bases). CDR1 is DFQATT, CDR2 SNEGSKA, per germline (reference sequence). Trimming took off 0 bases at V and 5 bases at J, with 16 bases between the two ends. The CDR3 runs 16 residues. The CDR3 nucleotides read TGCAGTGCTAGAGATTTTGAACCCAGGGGTACCGGGGAGCTGTTTTTT. This codes for CSARDFEPRGTGELFF.

This clonotype was detected a few times. This chain uses TRBV12-3 or TRBV12-4 with TRBJ2-6; 11 bases fit TRBD1. The trim removed 6 bases at V and 4 bases at J, leaving 8 bases unmatched. The CDR3 totals 17 residues. The DNA of the CDR3 is TGTGCCAGCAGCCGATACGGACAGGGGGCCGGGGCCAACGTCCTGACTTTC. This sequence encodes CASSRYGQGAGANVLTF.

In its sample, this clonotype was seen many times. As DNA, the CDR3 is TGTGCCAGCAGTGCTGGCGAGTACAATGAGCAGTTCTTC. This translates into CASSAGEYNEQFF. The V gene is TRBV2, the J gene TRBJ2-1, with no clear D. V was pared by 4 bases and J by 4 bases, with 8 bases between. CDR1 SNHLY and CDR2 FYNNEI come from the germline V gene. The CDR3 totals 13 residues.

Concerning this clonotype: A clone one base away is much larger, so this may be a read error. CDR3 bases: TGTGCCAGTAGTATAGTAGGGGGGGGACAGGCCCAGTACTTC. Translation gives CASSIVGGGQAQYF. The chain links TRBV19 to TRBJ2-5, with a weak D call TRBD1 (8 bases). The V end lost 1 base, the J end lost 9 bases, and 15 bases lay between the germline ends. The CDR3 runs to 14 residues. Germline values: CDR1 LNHDA, CDR2 SQIVND (reference sequence).

This clonotype was recorded at least ten times. The V call is TRBV28, the J call TRBJ1-1; 7 nucleotides align to TRBD1. Germline-derived CDR1 and CDR2 are MDHEN and SYDVKM. The CDR3 length is 19 residues. After removal of 1 base from V and 4 bases from J, the junction contained 18 bases not matched to a gene. The CDR3 is CASSLFVPRRGRDRTEAFF. The DNA for the CDR3 is TGTGCCAGCAGTTTATTTGTGCCCCGGAGGGGGCGAGATCGCACTGAAGCTTTCTTT.

The rearrangement links TRBV9 to TRBJ2-3; 7 positions match TRBD1. With 3 bases clipped from V and 0 bases from J, the junction kept 7 bases outside the gene matches. The CDR3 covers 16 residues. Per the germline V gene, CDR1 is SGDLS and CDR2 is YYNGEE. The CDR3 DNA reads as TGTGCCAGCAGCGGACCCGGGACAGATAGCACAGATACGCAGTATTTT. Protein sequence: CASSGPGTDSTDTQYF. Drawing the rest from reference TRBV9 and TRBJ2-3, the complete variable domain is DSGVTQTPKHLITATGQRVTLRCSPRSGDLSVYWYQQSLDQGLQFLIQYYNGEERAKGNILERFSAQQFPDLHSELNLSSLELGDSALYFCASSGPGTDSTDTQYFGPGTRLTVL.

Many counts were recorded for this clonotype. The CDR3 loop is CASSPWRTRVYEQYF. The CDR3 DNA reads TGTGCCAGCAGCCCGTGGAGGACCCGAGTCTACGAGCAGTACTTC. The V and J genes are TRBV7-9 and TRBJ2-7, with a weak D call TRBD2 (5 bases). Trimming removed 5 bases at V and 3 bases at J, with 17 bases between. The CDR3 length is 15 residues. Germline V CDR1 and CDR2: SEHNR, FQNEAQ (reference sequence).

This clonotype has only a few counts. The gene calls are TRBV28 and TRBJ2-7, with 10 positions matching TRBD2. The CDR3 runs 15 residues. From germline, CDR1 is MDHEN and CDR2 SYDVKM. J was trimmed by 9 bases and V by 4 bases; bases with no gene match: 12. In nucleotides, the CDR3 is TGTGCCAGCAGTTCCCCCGGGAGCGGGAGGGCGGTGCAGTACTTC. Translation gives CASSSPGSGRAVQYF.

This clonotype was counted at least ten times. The chain is built from TRBV5-5 and TRBJ2-7, with 9 bases aligning to TRBD1. The V gene's germline CDR1 is SGHKS and CDR2 YYEKEE (reference sequence). The V gene end was trimmed by 4 bases and the J gene end by 4 bases; junction bases not matched to a gene: 6. CDR3 size: 14 residues. The CDR3 nucleotides are TGTGCCAGCAGCGGTCTAGGGACAGGGTACGAGCAGTACTTC. Translated: CASSGLGTGYEQYF.

This clonotype was seen many times. J is TRBJ2-7 and V is TRBV10-3; D not resolved. The CDR3 loop spans 13 amino acids. Trimming cost V 3 bases and J 2 bases, with 8 bases left between them. The germline V gene encodes CDR1 ENHRY and CDR2 SYGVKD. The CDR3 loop is CAISDTGAYEQYF. CDR3 nucleotide sequence: TGTGCCATCAGTGATACTGGGGCCTACGAGCAGTACTTC.